This T cell receptor beta chain was identified in a study of shared clonotypes between healthy human individuals. Study in general: Aged between 18 and 49, the donors were a couple of women and three men.

CDR3 size: 11 residues. Germline CDR1 and CDR2: MNHEY and SVGAGI. The V gene lost 0 bases and the J gene lost 10 bases, with 6 bases spanning the gap. Study conclusions and caveats: Several donors shared about 5% of their naive CD4 clonotypes.

As concerns this clone: Its antigen is undetermined.

In the original processing: There were no quality scores in the junction-only immunoSEQ sequences, so filtering differed. Profiling relied on immunoSEQ multiplex PCR, and the TCRdb table lists in-frame clones only, not all of them. V, J and clone size reflect that table, while D and trimming were determined from the DNA. Of about 2.4 million clones listed, roughly 93% are singletons. The source material was naive CD4+ T cells from PBMCs. Subset given: CD45RA+ positively selected. The TCR comes from a man aged 18 to 30 in good health. Some clones in this sample may be carry-over from other donors' samples. The rearrangement uses TRBV6-5 and TRBJ1-2; no reliable D call. Here the CDR3 DNA reads TGTGCCAGCAGTTACTCCGGAGTCTACACCTTC. This translates into CASSYSGVYTF.